This T cell receptor beta chain emerged from a study of low-dose radiotherapy and immunotherapy resistance in tumors (dated by TCRdb to the early 2020s). About the investigation overall: In Cohort 1, each fraction delivered 0.5 Gy every 2 weeks, and the prescribed total PTV dose was 6.5 Gy. Eight patients were included in the translational analysis: three from the first dose cohort and the first five from the second dose cohort. No randomization into treatment groups was done for the people taking part in the trial. For Cohort 2, the dose was 1 Gy per fraction given every two weeks, adding up to 13 Gy in total across 26 weeks. Nivolumab was administered intravenously as a 240 mg flat dose every two weeks, and ipilimumab was administered intravenously at 1 mg/kg every six weeks. Aspirin 300 mg was taken orally once daily by patients for four cycles, starting on cycle 1 day 1. Intravenous cyclophosphamide at 200 mg/m2 was administered every two weeks, one day ahead of each radiation and immunotherapy administration.

The CDR3 contains 13 residues, cysteine and phenylalanine counted. The sequence is cut down to CDR3 DNA, 39 bases in frame from base 1. At the junction V is shortened by 3 bases and J by 4 bases, with 13 bases in between. From the germline V gene (reference sequence), CDR1 is DFQATT and CDR2 is SNEGSKA. This clonotype was seen ten or more times. Its antigen target is currently unknown. No base qualities exist here, and no much larger clone lies one base off it. The time point label of this sample denotes: after trial treatment. The treatment or condition label corresponds to: LDRT plus nivolumab, ipilimumab, low-dose cyclophosphamide and aspirin (RACIN trial). Donors were enrolled in RACIN, a single-arm phase I dose-escalation trial in which nivolumab, ipilimumab, aspirin, low-dose cyclophosphamide and low-dose radiotherapy were combined. To be eligible, a patient needed to have an advanced solid tumor that was TIL-negative.

Data came from an Illumina HiSeq 2500. Superscript III and a set of TRAV- and TRBV-specific primers were used to synthesize first-strand cDNA, so that both TCRalpha and TCRbeta chains were covered. TCRs were amplified with Phusion for approximately 20 PCR cycles using a constant-region primer together with the adapter attached to the V primers. The MessageAmp II aRNA Amplification Kit was used to amplify the isolated mRNA, with in vitro transcription run for over 15 hours at 37 degrees C. mRNA for TCR sequencing was isolated with the Dynabeads mRNA DIRECT Purification Kit. Indexed Illumina adapters were added in a second Phusion PCR of roughly 25 cycles, after which AMPure XP beads were used to purify the products. The study's own analysis went as follows. Custom Perl scripts were used to pool TCR sequences that encoded the same protein, to remove out-of-frame sequences, and to calculate the abundance of each clonotype. Any TCR sequence backed by just one read was left out of the analysis. Shannon entropy, Gini index, clonality, richness, and the frequency of TCRs shared between repertoires were included as repertoire metrics. TCRdb reprocessed the public reads (quality trimming at Q25 with fastp, clone calling with MiXCR) and kept in-frame beta chains. Rows with a matching CDR3 protein are joined into one entry that keeps the most common DNA and genes. Here the V and J calls rest on TCRdb's processing, not on the authors' analysis. This sample is represented by 100,000 or so distinct CDR3 sequences; less than 25% of them were singletons. The top ten constitute approximately 4% of the sample.

This TCR was sampled from a male donor with prostate cancer. The sequence joins TRBV20-1 to TRBJ2-7, with an unclear D gene assignment. The specimen was PBMCs, collected after low-dose radiotherapy plus immunotherapy. CDR3 protein: CSASLGFRYEQYF. The base sequence is TGCAGTGCTAGCCTAGGGTTCCGGTACGAGCAGTACTTC.